A selection of T cell receptor beta chains follows, all from one sample in a study of T-cell reconstitution after alpha-beta-depleted transplantation in children. One entry per CDR3 protein results from TCRdb running MiXCR on the PCR reads. The profile shows around 420,000 distinct CDR3 sequences, about 17% of them singletons. The sample consisted of PBMCs, mostly from graft donor cells, taken 360 days after TCRalphabeta/CD19-depleted stem cell transplant. The receptors stem from a boy in the first two years of life who had a stem cell transplant for Wiskott-Aldrich syndrome, so the T cells may come from the graft donor. Each CDR3 is given without its conserved first and last residue. The D gene is left open where the match is weak.

v_call	j_call	d_call	cdr3_aa
TRBV5-1	TRBJ2-3	NA	ASQRLDEADTQY
TRBV6-2/TRBV6-3	TRBJ2-3	TRBD2	ASSCPPGLAGGGDTQY
TRBV12-3/TRBV12-4	TRBJ2-1	NA	ASSLLLTRRPNEQF
TRBV24-1	TRBJ1-2	NA	ATSDTTGQNHGYT
TRBV3-1	TRBJ1-2	NA	ASSLTGTKGGYT
TRBV7-8	TRBJ2-1	NA	ASRDGFAVYNEQF
TRBV28	TRBJ2-7	NA	ASRTAGRSYEQY
TRBV5-1	TRBJ1-4	TRBD1	ASSRDRTNEKLF
TRBV12-3/TRBV12-4	TRBJ2-3	NA	ASSSRHLATDTQY
TRBV6-1	TRBJ2-2	NA	ASSGRVDSRTGELF
TRBV5-6	TRBJ2-7	NA	ASSLVWGATDEQY
TRBV29-1	TRBJ2-3	TRBD2	SVVVSGNTDTQY
TRBV5-1	TRBJ1-1	TRBD1	ASSRDGDSGGTAF
TRBV12-3/TRBV12-4	TRBJ2-1	TRBD1	ASSLLDRGVYNEQF
TRBV25-1	TRBJ2-7	NA	ASTLGGWYEQY
TRBV30	TRBJ2-7	NA	AWSDAPGTKQY
TRBV7-2	TRBJ2-1	TRBD2	ASSGSGGAYNEQF
TRBV29-1	TRBJ2-1	TRBD2	SAGTRKTYNEQF
TRBV11-1	TRBJ2-2	NA	ASSFKGLPNTGELF
TRBV3-1	TRBJ2-6	NA	ASSQTVSGANVLT
TRBV19	TRBJ2-2	NA	AGHLSTGELF
TRBV10-3	TRBJ2-5	NA	AIMGKPQETQY